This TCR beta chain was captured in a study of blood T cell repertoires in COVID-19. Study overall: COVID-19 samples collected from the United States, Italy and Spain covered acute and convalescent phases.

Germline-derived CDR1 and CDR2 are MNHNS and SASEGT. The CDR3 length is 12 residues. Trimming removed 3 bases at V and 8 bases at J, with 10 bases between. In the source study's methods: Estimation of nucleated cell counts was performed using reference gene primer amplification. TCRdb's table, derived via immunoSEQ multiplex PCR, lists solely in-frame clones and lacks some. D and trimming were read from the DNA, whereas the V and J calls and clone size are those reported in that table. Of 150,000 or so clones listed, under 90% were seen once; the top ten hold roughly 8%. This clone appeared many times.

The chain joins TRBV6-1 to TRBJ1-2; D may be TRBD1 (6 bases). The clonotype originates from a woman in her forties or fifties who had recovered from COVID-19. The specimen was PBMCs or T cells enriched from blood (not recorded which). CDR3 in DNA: TGTGCCAGCAGTGACAGGGGTTACGGCTACACCTTC. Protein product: CASSDRGYGYTF.